The rows below give T cell receptor beta chains drawn from one sample of a study of cytomegalovirus exposure and HLA in healthy donors. Data came from immunoSEQ multiplex PCR; TCRdb stores just in-frame clones and leaves some out. The sample lists about 160,000 clones, 84% occurring once. Input material: PBMCs. These receptor sequences come from a man aged 50 or older in good health and CMV-seropositive. Both conserved end residues are part of each CDR3.

j_call v_call cdr3_aa
TRBJ2-1 TRBV7-3 CASSLVPGELYNEQFF
TRBJ1-4 TRBV15 CATSRDLAGTTNEKLFF
TRBJ1-4 TRBV6-1 CASRVQVSNEKLFF
TRBJ1-2 TRBV6-1 CASSWTGENYGYTF
TRBJ1-2 TRBV7-8 CASSLSSPGGYGYTF
TRBJ2-3 TRBV5-4 CASSLSSGSTDTQYF
TRBJ1-2 TRBV2 CASSAWTTNYGYTF
TRBJ1-4 TRBV19 CASSNAGQGRFF
TRBJ1-3 TRBV4-1 CASSQGQRDTIYF
TRBJ1-4 TRBV7-8 CASSSGVVVGEKLFF
TRBJ1-2 TRBV12-2 CASRKTIGYGYTF
TRBJ2-5 TRBV5-1 CASSLGATGLQETQYF
TRBJ2-3 TRBV10-1 CASSQTGTDTQYF
TRBJ2-2 TRBV5-1 CASSLQGMNTGELFF
TRBJ2-3 TRBV4-1 CASSQRGPRTDTQYF
TRBJ2-3 TRBV5-4 CASSIETGTHTDTQYF
TRBJ1-2 TRBV15 CATSKSGQGDYGYTF
TRBJ1-5 TRBV5-6 CASSPRGQPQHF
TRBJ2-5 TRBV2 CASSEGSRKETQYF
TRBJ1-1 TRBV2 CASSEDHPQGVNTEAFF
TRBJ2-7 TRBV5-4 CASKRGQGDYEQYF
TRBJ2-1 TRBV2 CASRPRIGTGVSDEQFF
TRBJ2-1 TRBV7-3 CASSIPGTSNEQFF
TRBJ2-1 TRBV9 CASSLLAGGVNEQFF
TRBJ2-3 TRBV30 CAWSLTASTDTQYF
TRBJ1-1 TRBV18 CASSPPTGYTEAFF
TRBJ2-1 TRBV7-6 CASSSGTPRGEQFF
TRBJ2-3 TRBV6-1 CASSEGWGGHIDTQYF
TRBJ2-3 TRBV4-2 CASSQGEGGVPDTQYF
TRBJ2-7 TRBV7-9 CAILRATGGGDYEQYF
TRBJ1-1 TRBV7-9 CASSLGPGVDTEAFF
TRBJ2-3 TRBV7-3 CASSPTGARTDTQYF
TRBJ2-7 TRBV7-3 CASSFGQGYEQYF
TRBJ2-7 TRBV5-1 CASSTGTYEQYF
TRBJ2-3 TRBV11-2 CASSFGAGSTDTQYF
TRBJ2-1 TRBV5-1 CASSLQGGTYNEQFF
TRBJ1-3 TRBV7-6 CASSPGDSGNTIYF
TRBJ2-2 TRBV7-8 CASSLVGLAVNTGELFF
TRBJ1-2 TRBV19 CASSGAAVLNYGYTF
TRBJ1-2 TRBV9 CASSQGEAGYTF
TRBJ2-1 TRBV28 CASRPGQGISYEQFF
TRBJ2-5 TRBV12-5 CASRLRETQYF
TRBJ1-3 TRBV6-6 CASSRVLQSGNTIYF
TRBJ1-1 TRBV29-1 CSVDSPTGVHTEAFF
TRBJ1-6 TRBV18 CASSHRGDPRGSPLHF
TRBJ2-1 TRBV6-8 CASSYASGGVDEQFF
TRBJ2-2 TRBV11-3 CASSLSDSTGELFF
TRBJ2-1 TRBV5-6 CASSLGLARQFF
TRBJ1-1 TRBV27 CASSLRGGTTEAFF
TRBJ2-7 TRBV5-4 CASSPSPRDRFYEQYF
TRBJ2-6 TRBV5-4 CASSAYLTGANVLTF
TRBJ2-1 TRBV19 CASSIWAATYANSYNEQFF